This TCR beta chain was profiled in a study of low-dose radiotherapy and immunotherapy resistance in tumors. Gene-specific TRAV and TRBV primers were used for first-strand cDNA, covering alpha and beta chains. TCR amplification involved 20 to 25 PCR cycles with a constant-region primer and V-primer adapter. TCRdb fed the reads into MiXCR, producing one record per CDR3 protein. The sample has tens of thousands of distinct CDR3 sequences, roughly 19% seen once; the top ten hold 2.5% to 3%. Time point denoted: before trial treatment. Eligible patients had advanced solid tumors lacking tumor-infiltrating lymphocytes. This clonotype was observed many times. This material consisted of PBMCs, taken before treatment. This TCR was sampled from a male donor with prostate cancer.

The CDR3 sequence is CASSPPIEREYEQYF. The CDR3 nucleotides are TGTGCCAGCAGCCCGCCGATCGAGCGGGAGTACGAGCAGTACTTC. V gene TRBV13 combines with J gene TRBJ2-7; 8 bases line up with TRBD2. The CDR3 spans 15 residues. The germline V gene encodes CDR1 PRHDT and CDR2 FYEKMQ (reference sequence). J lost 4 bases, V lost 5 bases, and 10 bases had no gene match.